Shown below are 5 T cell receptor beta chains from a single sample sequenced in a study of identical twins. TCRdb passed the 5' RACE reads through MiXCR, listing each CDR3 protein once. This table has around 1.7 million distinct CDR3 sequences, about 32% appearing once. The specimen sequenced was cord blood. The source of these receptors is a newborn girl in good health.

This clonotype was observed a few times. V is TRBV20-1 and J is TRBJ2-1; tentative D call: TRBD2 (6 bases). The CDR3 has 14 amino acids. From germline, CDR1 is DFQATT and CDR2 SNEGSKA (reference sequence). The V end lost 5 bases, the J end lost 10 bases, and 21 bases lay between the germline ends. The DNA of the CDR3 is TGCAGTGCTCCCGGGACTTCCCCTATGAGGGAGCAGTTCTTC. Encoded protein: CSAPGTSPMREQFF.

V is TRBV20-1 and J is TRBJ2-1, with 14 bases fitting TRBD2. Germline loops: CDR1 DFQATT, CDR2 SNEGSKA (reference sequence). The CDR3 runs to 14 residues. Losses at the gene ends were 6 bases for V and 8 bases for J; bases not matched to a gene: 6. The CDR3 loop reads CSAARLAGGHEQFF. The CDR3 coding sequence is TGCAGTGCGGCCAGACTAGCGGGGGGGCATGAGCAGTTCTTC.

The chain carries TRBV7-2 and TRBJ1-5; tentative D call: TRBD1 (5 bases). Germline V gives CDR1 SGHTA, CDR2 FQGNSA. The CDR3 sequence is 15 residues long. V was shortened by 3 bases and J by 6 bases, with 15 bases between the two germline ends. The CDR3 region has the DNA TGTGCCAGCAGCTTCGAGGCAGGGATCGGTCAGCCCCAGCATTTT. Amino acids: CASSFEAGIGQPQHF.

The chain carries TRBV24-1 and TRBJ2-1; 10 bases line up with TRBD2. V lost 3 bases to trimming and J lost 6 bases; unmatched junction nucleotides: 4. CDR3 length: 15 amino acids. CDR1 and CDR2 from the germline V gene are KGHDR and SFDVKD. The CDR3 here is CATSDPAGGGNEQFF. Written as DNA, the CDR3 is TGTGCCACCAGTGATCCAGCGGGAGGGGGCAATGAGCAGTTCTTC.

The gene calls are TRBV28 and TRBJ2-1; no clear D gene. The CDR3 covers 13 residues. The germline V gene encodes CDR1 MDHEN and CDR2 SYDVKM. The V end was cut by 3 bases, the J end by 6 bases, with 9 bases between. CDR3 DNA sequence: TGTGCCAGCAGTTTTTACGCTGGCAATGAGCAGTTCTTC. As protein: CASSFYAGNEQFF.